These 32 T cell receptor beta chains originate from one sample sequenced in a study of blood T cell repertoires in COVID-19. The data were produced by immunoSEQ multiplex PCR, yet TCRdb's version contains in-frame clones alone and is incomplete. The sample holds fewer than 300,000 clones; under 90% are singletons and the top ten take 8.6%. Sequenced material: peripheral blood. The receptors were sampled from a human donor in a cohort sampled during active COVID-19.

DNA for the CDR3: TGTGCCAGCAGCTTAGAGTCTGGGCTTGGCTACACCTTC. It translates to CASSLESGLGYTF. The chain uses TRBV11-3 and TRBJ1-2; no firm D call. Germline CDR1 reads SGHNT; CDR2 reads YENEEA. This CDR3 is built from 13 residues. Trimming took off 0 bases at V and 7 bases at J, with 9 bases between the two ends. Combining the CDR3 with reference TRBV11-3 and TRBJ1-2 gives the whole variable domain EAGVVQSPRYKIIEKKQPVAFWCNPISGHNTLYWYLQNLGQGPELLIRYENEEAVDDSQLPKDRFSAERLKGVDSTLKIQPAELGDSAVYLCASSLESGLGYTFGSGTRLTVV.

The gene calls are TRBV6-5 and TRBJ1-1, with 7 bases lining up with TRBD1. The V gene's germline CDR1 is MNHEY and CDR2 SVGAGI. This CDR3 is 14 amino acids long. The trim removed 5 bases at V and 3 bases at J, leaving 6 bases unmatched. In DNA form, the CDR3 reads TGTGCCAGCAGTAGAACCAGGGGGGACACTGAAGCTTTCTTT. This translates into CASSRTRGDTEAFF.

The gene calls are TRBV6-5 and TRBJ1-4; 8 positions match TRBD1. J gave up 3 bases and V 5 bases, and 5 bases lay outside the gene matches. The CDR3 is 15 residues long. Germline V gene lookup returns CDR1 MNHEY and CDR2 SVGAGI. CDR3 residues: CASSLGTGPNEKLFF. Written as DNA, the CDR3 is TGTGCCAGCAGTCTTGGGACAGGCCCTAATGAAAAACTGTTTTTT.

CDR3 region: CASSLNRVAGNTIYF. CDR3 in DNA: TGTGCCAGCAGCTTAAACAGGGTGGCTGGAAACACCATATATTTT. The chain links TRBV7-2 to TRBJ1-3, with D tentatively TRBD1 (6 bases). The V gene's germline CDR1 is SGHTA and CDR2 FQGNSA. V lost 2 bases to trimming and J lost 2 bases, with 10 bases between them. The CDR3 runs 15 residues.

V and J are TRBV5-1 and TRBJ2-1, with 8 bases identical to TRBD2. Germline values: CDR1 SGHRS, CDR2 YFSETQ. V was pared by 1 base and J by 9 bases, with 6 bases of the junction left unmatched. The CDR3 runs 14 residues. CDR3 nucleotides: TGCGCCAGCAGCTTGTCGGGAGGGCCTGGTGAGCAGTTCTTC. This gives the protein CASSLSGGPGEQFF.

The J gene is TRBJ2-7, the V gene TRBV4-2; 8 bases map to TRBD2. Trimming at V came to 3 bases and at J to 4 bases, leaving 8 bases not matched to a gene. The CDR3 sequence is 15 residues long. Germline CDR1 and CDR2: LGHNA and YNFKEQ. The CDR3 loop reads CASSHGGARGYEQYF. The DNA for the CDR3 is TGTGCCAGCAGCCACGGGGGGGCGAGGGGTTACGAGCAGTACTTC.

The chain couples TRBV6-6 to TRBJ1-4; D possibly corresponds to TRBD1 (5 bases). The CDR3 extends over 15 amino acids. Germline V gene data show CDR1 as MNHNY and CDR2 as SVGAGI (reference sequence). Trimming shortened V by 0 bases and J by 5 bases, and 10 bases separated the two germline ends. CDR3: CASSYSNRNNEKLFF. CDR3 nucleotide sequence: TGTGCCAGCAGTTACTCGAACAGGAACAATGAAAAACTGTTTTTT.

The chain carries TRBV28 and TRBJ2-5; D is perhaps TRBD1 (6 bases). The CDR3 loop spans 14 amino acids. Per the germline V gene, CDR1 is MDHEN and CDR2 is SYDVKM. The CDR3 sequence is CAGPIGTNQETQYF. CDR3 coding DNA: TGTGCAGGCCCCATCGGGACAAACCAAGAGACCCAGTACTTC.

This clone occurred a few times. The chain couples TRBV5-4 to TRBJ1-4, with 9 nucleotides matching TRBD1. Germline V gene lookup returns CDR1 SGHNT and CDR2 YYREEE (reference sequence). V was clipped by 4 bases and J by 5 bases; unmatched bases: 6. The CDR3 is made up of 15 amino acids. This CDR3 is CASSVNRGLNEKLFF. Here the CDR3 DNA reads TGTGCCAGCAGCGTTAACAGGGGGCTAAATGAAAAACTGTTTTTT. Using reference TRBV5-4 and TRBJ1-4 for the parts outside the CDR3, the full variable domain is ETGVTQSPTHLIKTRGQQVTLRCSSQSGHNTVSWYQQALGQGPQFIFQYYREEENGRGNFPPRFSGLQFPNYSSELNVNALELDDSALYLCASSVNRGLNEKLFFGSGTQLSVL.

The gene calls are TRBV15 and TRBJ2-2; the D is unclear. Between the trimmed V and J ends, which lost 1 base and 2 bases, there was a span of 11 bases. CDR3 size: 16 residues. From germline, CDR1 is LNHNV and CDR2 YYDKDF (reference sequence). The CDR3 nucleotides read TGTGCCACCAGCAGAGTAGGCAGGCAAAACACCGGGGAGCTGTTTTTT. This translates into CATSRVGRQNTGELFF. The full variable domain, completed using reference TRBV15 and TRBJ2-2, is DAMVIQNPRYQVTQFGKPVTLSCSQTLNHNVMYWYQQKSSQAPKLLFHYYDKDFNNEADTPDNFQSRRPNTSFCFLDIRSPGLGDTAMYLCATSRVGRQNTGELFFGEGSRLTVL.

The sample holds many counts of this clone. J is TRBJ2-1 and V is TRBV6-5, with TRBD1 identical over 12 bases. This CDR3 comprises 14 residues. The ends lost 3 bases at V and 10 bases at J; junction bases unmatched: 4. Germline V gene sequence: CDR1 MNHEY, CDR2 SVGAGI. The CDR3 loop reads CASSYSGTGGEQFF. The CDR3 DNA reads TGTGCCAGCAGTTATTCCGGGACAGGGGGCGAGCAGTTCTTC.

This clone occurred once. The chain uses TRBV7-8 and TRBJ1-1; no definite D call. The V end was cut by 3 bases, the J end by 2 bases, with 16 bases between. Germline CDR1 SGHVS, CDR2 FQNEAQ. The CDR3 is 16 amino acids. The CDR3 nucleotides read TGTGCCAGCAGCTTGGGTTTAATAGCTAGAAACACTGAAGCTTTCTTT. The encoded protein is CASSLGLIARNTEAFF. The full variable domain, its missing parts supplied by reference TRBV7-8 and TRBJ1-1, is GAGVSQSPRYKVAKRGQDVALRCDPISGHVSLFWYQQALGQGPEFLTYFQNEAQLDKSGLPSDRFFAERPEGSVSTLKIQRTQQEDSAVYLCASSLGLIARNTEAFFGQGTRLTVV.

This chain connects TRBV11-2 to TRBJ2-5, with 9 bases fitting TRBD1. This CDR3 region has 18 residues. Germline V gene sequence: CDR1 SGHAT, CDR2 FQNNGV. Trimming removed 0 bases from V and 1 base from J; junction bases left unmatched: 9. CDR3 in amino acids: CASSLDYRQGVGQETQYF. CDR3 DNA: TGTGCCAGCAGCTTAGATTACCGACAGGGGGTAGGCCAAGAGACCCAGTACTTC.

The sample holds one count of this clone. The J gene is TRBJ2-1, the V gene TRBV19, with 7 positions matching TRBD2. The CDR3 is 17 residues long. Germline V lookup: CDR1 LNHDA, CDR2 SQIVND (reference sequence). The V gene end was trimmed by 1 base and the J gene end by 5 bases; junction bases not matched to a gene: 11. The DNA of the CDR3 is TGTGCCAGTAGTATAGTCTGGGCTAGTGGGAGGGACAATGAGCAGTTCTTC. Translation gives CASSIVWASGRDNEQFF.

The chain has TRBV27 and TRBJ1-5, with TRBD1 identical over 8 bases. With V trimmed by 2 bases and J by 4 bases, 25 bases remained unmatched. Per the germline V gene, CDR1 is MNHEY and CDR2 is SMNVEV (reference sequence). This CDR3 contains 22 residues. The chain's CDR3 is CASSLDDRGKSGTNENNQPQHF. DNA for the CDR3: TGTGCCAGCAGTTTAGATGACAGGGGAAAGAGTGGAACCAATGAGAATAATCAGCCCCAGCATTTT.

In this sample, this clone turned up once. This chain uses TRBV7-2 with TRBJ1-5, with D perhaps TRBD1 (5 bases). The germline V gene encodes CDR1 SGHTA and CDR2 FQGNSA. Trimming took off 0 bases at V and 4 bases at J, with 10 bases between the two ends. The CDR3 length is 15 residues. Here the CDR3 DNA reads TGTGCCAGCAGCTTAGCGGTTACAGGTAATCAGCCCCAGCATTTT. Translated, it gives CASSLAVTGNQPQHF.

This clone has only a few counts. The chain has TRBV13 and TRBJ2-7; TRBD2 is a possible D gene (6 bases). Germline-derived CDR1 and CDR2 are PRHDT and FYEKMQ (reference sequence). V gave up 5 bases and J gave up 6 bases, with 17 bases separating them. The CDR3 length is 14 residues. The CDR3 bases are TGTGCCAGCAGCCAGCCAGGAGGGCCCGGCGAGCAGTACTTC. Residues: CASSQPGGPGEQYF.

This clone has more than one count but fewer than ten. The CDR3 coding sequence is TGTGCCAGCAGGGTGACAGGGCAAAGTAATTCACCCCTCCACTTT. Translating it yields CASRVTGQSNSPLHF. V and J are TRBV2 and TRBJ1-6; TRBD1 matches 7 bases. The CDR3 is 15 residues long. Germline V gives CDR1 SNHLY, CDR2 FYNNEI. V shed 6 bases, J shed 6 bases, and the junction held 8 bases outside the gene matches. The full variable domain, completed using reference TRBV2 and TRBJ1-6, is EPEVTQTPSHQVTQMGQEVILRCVPISNHLYFYWYRQILGQKVEFLVSFYNNEISEKSEIFDDQFSVERPDGSNFTLKIRSTKLEDSAMYFCASRVTGQSNSPLHFGNGTRLTVT.

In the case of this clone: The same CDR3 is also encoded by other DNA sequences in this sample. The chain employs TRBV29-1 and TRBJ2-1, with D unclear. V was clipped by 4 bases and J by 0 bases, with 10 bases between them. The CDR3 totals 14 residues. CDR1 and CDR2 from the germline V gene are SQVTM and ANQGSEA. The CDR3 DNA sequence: TGCAGCGTTGCTGGTGGTAGCTCCTACAATGAGCAGTTCTTC. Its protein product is CSVAGGSSYNEQFF.

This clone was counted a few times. CDR3 in DNA: TGTGCCAGTAGTATATCCACGGGTCAACACTACGAGCAGTACTTC. Protein product: CASSISTGQHYEQYF. The chain combines TRBV19 with TRBJ2-7; D is ambiguous. The CDR3 totals 15 residues. The germline gives CDR1 LNHDA, CDR2 SQIVND (reference sequence). The ends were cut back, 2 bases at V and 3 bases at J, with 14 bases in the middle.

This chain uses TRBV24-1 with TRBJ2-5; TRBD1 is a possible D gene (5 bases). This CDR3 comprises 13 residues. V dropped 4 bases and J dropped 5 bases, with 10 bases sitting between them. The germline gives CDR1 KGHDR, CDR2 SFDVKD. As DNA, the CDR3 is TGTGCCACCAGTGACAGGGCGCGGGAGACCCAGTACTTC. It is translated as CATSDRARETQYF.

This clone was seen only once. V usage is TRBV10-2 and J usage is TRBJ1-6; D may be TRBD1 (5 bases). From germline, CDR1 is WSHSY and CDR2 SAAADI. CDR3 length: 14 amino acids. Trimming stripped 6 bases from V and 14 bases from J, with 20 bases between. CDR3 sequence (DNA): TGCGCCAGCAGCACAACAGGAACCCGTTTCACCCTCCACTTT. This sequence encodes CASSTTGTRFTLHF.

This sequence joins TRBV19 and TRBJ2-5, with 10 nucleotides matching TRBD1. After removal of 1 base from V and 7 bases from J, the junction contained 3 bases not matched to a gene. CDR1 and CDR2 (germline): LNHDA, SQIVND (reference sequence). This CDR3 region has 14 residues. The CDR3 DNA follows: TGTGCCAGTAGTATAGCAGGGACAGGGGTGACCCAGTACTTC. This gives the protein CASSIAGTGVTQYF.

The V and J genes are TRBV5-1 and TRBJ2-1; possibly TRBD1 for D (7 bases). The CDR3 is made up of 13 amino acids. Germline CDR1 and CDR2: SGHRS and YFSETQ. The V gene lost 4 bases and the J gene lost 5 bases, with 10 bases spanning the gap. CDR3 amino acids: CASSAGQNNEQFF. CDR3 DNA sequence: TGCGCCAGCAGCGCGGGACAGAACAATGAGCAGTTCTTC.

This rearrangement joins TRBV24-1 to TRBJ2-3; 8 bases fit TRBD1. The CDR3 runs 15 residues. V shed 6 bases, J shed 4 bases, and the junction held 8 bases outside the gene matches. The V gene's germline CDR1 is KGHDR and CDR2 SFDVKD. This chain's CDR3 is CATSPGQGLADTQYF. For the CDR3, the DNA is TGTGCCACCAGTCCCGGACAGGGCTTAGCAGATACGCAGTATTTT.

The CDR3 coding sequence is TGTGCCAGCCACACCCGGGGGAGCTATGGCTACACCTTC. It codes for CASHTRGSYGYTF. The chain joins TRBV19 to TRBJ1-2; TRBD1 is a possible D gene (5 bases). The CDR3 runs to 13 residues. The V and J ends lost 9 bases and 4 bases respectively, with 15 bases between them. Germline lookup yields CDR1 LNHDA and CDR2 SQIVND (reference sequence).

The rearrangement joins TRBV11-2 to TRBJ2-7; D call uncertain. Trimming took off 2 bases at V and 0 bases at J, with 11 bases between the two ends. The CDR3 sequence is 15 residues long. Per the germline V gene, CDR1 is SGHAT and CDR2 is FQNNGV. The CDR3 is CASSLTSAFSYEQYF. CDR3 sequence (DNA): TGTGCCAGCAGCTTAACCAGTGCATTCTCCTACGAGCAGTACTTC.

The CDR3 sequence is CASSQQSGQGREKYF. CDR3 coding DNA: TGTGCCAGCAGCCAACAATCGGGACAGGGCAGAGAGAAGTACTTC. This rearrangement joins TRBV5-6 to TRBJ2-7; TRBD1 agrees at 9 bases. Unmatched junction bases numbered 16, after V lost 4 bases and J lost 11 bases. CDR1 and CDR2 (germline): SGHDT, YYEEEE. CDR3 size: 15 residues. Based on the CDR3 plus reference TRBV5-6 and TRBJ2-7, the full variable domain is DAGVTQSPTHLIKTRGQQVTLRCSPKSGHDTVSWYQQALGQGPQFIFQYYEEEERQRGNFPDRFSGHQFPNYSSELNVNALLLGDSALYLCASSQQSGQGREKYFGPGTRLTVT.

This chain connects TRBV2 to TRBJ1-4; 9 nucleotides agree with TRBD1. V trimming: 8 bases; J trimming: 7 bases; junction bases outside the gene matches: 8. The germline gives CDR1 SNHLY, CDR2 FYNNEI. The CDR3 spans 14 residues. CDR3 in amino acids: CASLQGTGLEKLFF. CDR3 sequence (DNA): TGTGCCAGCCTCCAAGGGACAGGGCTTGAAAAACTGTTTTTT.

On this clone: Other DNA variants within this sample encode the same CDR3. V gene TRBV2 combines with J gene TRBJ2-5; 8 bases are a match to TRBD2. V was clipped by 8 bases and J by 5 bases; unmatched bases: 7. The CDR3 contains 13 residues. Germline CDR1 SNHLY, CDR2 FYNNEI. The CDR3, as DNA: TGTGCCAGCCGATTAGCGGGGACGGAGACCCAGTACTTC. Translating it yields CASRLAGTETQYF. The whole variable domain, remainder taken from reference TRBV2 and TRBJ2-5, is EPEVTQTPSHQVTQMGQEVILRCVPISNHLYFYWYRQILGQKVEFLVSFYNNEISEKSEIFDDQFSVERPDGSNFTLKIRSTKLEDSAMYFCASRLAGTETQYFGPGTRLLVL.

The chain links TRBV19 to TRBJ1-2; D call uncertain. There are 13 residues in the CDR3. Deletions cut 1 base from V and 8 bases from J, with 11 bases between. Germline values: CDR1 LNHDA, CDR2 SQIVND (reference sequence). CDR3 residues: CASSIGWVRGYTF. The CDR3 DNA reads TGTGCCAGTAGTATAGGCTGGGTCAGGGGCTACACCTTC.

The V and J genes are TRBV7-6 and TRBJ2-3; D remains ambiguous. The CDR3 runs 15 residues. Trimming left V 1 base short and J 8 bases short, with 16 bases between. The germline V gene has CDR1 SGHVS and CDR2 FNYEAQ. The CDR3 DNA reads TGTGCCAGCAGCTTAGAAGAAACGTTTGCGGCTACGCAGTATTTT. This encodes CASSLEETFAATQYF.